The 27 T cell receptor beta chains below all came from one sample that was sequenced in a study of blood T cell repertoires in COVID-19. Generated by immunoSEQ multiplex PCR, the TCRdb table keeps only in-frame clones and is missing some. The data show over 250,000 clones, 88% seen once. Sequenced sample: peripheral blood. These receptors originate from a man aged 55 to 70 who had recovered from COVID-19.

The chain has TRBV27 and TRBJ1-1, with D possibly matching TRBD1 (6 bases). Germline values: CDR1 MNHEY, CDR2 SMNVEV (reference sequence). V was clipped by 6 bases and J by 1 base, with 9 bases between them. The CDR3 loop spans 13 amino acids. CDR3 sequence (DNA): TGTGCCAGCAGGGCGACAGGGAACACTGAAGCTTTCTTT. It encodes CASRATGNTEAFF.

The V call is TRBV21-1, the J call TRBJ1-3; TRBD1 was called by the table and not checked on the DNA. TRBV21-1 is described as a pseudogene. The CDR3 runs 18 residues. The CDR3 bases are TGTGCCAGCTTAGGCCAGGGGTATCTAAGATTCTCTGGAAACACCATATATTTT. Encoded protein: CASLGQGYLRFSGNTIYF.

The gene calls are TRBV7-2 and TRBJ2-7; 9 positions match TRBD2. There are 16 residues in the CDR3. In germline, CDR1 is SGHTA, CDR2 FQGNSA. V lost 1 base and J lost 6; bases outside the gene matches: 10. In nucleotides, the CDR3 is TGTGCCAGCAGCTTAGGCTCGCGGGGGGGCCTATTCGAGCAGTACTTC. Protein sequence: CASSLGSRGGLFEQYF.

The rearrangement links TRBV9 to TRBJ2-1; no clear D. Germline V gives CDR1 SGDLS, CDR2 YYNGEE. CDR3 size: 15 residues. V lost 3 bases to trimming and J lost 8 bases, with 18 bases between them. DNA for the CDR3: TGTGCCAGCAGCGCGAGAAATGAGGTGGAGCATGAGCAGTTCTTC. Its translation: CASSARNEVEHEQFF.

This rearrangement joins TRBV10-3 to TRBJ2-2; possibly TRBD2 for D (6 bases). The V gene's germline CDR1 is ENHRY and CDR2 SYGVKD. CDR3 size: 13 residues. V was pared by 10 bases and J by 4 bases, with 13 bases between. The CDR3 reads CATRRGITGELFF. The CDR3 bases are TGTGCCACGCGGCGGGGTATCACCGGGGAGCTGTTTTTT.

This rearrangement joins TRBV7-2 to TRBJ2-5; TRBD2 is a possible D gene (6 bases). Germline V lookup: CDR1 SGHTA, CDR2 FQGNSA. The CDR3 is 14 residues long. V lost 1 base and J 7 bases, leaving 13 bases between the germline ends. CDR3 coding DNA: TGTGCCAGCAGCTTAGATTGGAGTAGCGGGACCCAGTACTTC. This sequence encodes CASSLDWSSGTQYF.

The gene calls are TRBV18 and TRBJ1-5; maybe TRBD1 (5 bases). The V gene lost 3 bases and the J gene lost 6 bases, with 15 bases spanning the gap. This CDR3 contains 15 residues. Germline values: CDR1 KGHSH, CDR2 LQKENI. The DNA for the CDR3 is TGTGCCAGCTCACCGCCAAACCAGGGAGGTCAGCCCCAGCATTTT. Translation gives CASSPPNQGGQPQHF.

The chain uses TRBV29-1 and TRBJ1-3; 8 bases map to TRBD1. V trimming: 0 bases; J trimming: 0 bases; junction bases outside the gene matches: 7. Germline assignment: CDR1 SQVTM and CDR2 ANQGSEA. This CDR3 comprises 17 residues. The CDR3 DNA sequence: TGCAGCGTTGAAGAGCGGACAGGGTGGAACTCTGGAAACACCATATATTTT. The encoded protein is CSVEERTGWNSGNTIYF.

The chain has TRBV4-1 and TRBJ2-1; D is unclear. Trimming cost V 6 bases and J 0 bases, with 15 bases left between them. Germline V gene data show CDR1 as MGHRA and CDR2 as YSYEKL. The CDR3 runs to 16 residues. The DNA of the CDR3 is TGCGCCAGCAGTCACTTCGCAGGTAGCTCCTACAATGAGCAGTTCTTC. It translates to CASSHFAGSSYNEQFF.

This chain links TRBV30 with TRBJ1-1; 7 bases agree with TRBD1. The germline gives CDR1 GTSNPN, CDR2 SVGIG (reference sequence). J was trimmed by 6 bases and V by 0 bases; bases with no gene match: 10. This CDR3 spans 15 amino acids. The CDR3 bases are TGTGCCTGGAGTGTAGGGCGTACAGGGGACCCTGAAGCTTTCTTT. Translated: CAWSVGRTGDPEAFF. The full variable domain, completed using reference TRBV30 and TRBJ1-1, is SQTIHQWPATLVQPVGSPLSLECTVEGTSNPNLYWYRQAAGRGLQLLFYSVGIGQISSEVPQNLSASRPQDRQFILSSKKLLLSDSGFYLCAWSVGRTGDPEAFFGQGTRLTVV.

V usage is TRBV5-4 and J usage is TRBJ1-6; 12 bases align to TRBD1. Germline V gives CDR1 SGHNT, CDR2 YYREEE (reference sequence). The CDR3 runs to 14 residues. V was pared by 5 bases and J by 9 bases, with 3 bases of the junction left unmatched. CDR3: CASRGTGGSSPLHF. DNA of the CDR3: TGTGCCAGCAGAGGGACAGGGGGCAGTTCACCCCTCCACTTT.

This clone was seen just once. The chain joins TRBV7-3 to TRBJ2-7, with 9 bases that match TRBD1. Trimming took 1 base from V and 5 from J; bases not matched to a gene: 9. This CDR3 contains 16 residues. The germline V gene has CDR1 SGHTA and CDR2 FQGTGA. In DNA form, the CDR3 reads TGTGCCAGCAGCTTAAGGGCCGGGACAGGGTTCAACGAGCAGTACTTC. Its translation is CASSLRAGTGFNEQYF.

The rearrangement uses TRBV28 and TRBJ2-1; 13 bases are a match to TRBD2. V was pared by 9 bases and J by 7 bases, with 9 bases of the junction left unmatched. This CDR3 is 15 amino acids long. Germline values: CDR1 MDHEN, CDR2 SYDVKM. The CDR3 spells CASTSGGAWGNEQFF. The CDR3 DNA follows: TGTGCCAGTACTAGCGGGGGGGCCTGGGGAAATGAGCAGTTCTTC.

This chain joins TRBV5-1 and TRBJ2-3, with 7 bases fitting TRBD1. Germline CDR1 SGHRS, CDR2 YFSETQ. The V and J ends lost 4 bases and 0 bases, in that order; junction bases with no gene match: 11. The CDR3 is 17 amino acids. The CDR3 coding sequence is TGCGCCAGCAGCCACCCTGGCCGGGACAGCAGCACAGATACGCAGTATTTT. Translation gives CASSHPGRDSSTDTQYF.

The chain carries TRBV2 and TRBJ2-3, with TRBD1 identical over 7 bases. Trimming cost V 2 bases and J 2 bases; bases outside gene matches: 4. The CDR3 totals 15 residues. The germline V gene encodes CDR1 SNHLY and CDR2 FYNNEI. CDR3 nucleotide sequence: TGTGCCAGCAGTGAATGGGACAGAGACACAGATACGCAGTATTTT. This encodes CASSEWDRDTDTQYF.

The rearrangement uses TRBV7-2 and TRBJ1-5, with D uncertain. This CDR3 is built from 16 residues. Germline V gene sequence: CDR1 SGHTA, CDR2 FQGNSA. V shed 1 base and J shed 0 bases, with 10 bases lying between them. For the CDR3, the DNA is TGTGCCAGCAGCTTAGTCGCCGGTTATAGCAATCAGCCCCAGCATTTT. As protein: CASSLVAGYSNQPQHF. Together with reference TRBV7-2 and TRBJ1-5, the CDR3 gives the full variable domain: GAGVSQSPSNKVTEKGKDVELRCDPISGHTALYWYRQSLGQGLEFLIYFQGNSAPDKSGLPSDRFSAERTGGSVSTLTIQRTQQEDSAVYLCASSLVAGYSNQPQHFGDGTRLSIL.

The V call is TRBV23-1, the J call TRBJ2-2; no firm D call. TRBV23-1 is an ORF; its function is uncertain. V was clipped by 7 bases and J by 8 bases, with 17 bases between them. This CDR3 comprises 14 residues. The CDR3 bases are TGCGCCAGCACCGGCAATTGGTGGGCAGGGGAGCTGTTTTTT. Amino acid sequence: CASTGNWWAGELFF.

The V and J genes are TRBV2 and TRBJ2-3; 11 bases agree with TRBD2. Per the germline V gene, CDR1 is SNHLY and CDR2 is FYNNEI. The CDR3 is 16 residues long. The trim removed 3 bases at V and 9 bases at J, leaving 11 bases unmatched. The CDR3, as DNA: TGTGCCAGCAGTGATCTCTCGTTAGCGGGGGGGAGGACGCAGTATTTT. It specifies CASSDLSLAGGRTQYF.

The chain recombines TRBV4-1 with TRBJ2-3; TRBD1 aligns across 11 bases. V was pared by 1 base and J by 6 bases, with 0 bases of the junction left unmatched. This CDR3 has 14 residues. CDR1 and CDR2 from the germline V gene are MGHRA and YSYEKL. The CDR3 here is CASSQGTGGDTQYF. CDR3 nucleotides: TGCGCCAGCAGCCAAGGGACAGGGGGCGATACGCAGTATTTT.

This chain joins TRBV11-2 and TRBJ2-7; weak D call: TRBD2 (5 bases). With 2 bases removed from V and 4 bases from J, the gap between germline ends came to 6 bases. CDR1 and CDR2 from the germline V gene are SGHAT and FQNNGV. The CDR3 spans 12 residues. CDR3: CASSLRLYEQYF. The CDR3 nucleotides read TGTGCCAGCAGCTTACGACTATACGAGCAGTACTTC.

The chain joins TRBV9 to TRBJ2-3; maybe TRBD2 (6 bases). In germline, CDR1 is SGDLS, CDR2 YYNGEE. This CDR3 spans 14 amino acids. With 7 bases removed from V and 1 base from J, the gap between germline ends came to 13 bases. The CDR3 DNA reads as TGTGCCAGCCGGCGCGGGGTCGGCACAGATACGCAGTATTTT. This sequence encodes CASRRGVGTDTQYF.

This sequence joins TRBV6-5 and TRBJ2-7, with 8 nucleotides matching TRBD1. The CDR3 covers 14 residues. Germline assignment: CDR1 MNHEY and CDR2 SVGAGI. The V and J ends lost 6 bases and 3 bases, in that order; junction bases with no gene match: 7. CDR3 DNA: TGTGCCAGCAGGGACAGGGTTTACTACTACGAGCAGTACTTC. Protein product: CASRDRVYYYEQYF.

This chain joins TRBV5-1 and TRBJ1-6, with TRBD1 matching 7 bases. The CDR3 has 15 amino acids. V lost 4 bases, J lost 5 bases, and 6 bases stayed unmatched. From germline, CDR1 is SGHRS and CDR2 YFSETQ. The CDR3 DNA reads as TGCGCCAGCAGCCCGGGGACAGACCATAATTCACCCCTCCACTTT. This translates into CASSPGTDHNSPLHF.

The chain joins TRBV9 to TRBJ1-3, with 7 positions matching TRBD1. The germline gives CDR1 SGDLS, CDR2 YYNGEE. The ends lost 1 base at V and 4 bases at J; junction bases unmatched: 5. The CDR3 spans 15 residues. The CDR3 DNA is TGTGCCAGCAGCGTACTGGGACAGTTCGGAAACACCATATATTTT. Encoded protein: CASSVLGQFGNTIYF.

For the CDR3, the DNA is TGCAGCGTTGAATTAGCGGGGGGACGAGCCCAGTACTTC. It encodes CSVELAGGRAQYF. V usage is TRBV29-1 and J usage is TRBJ2-5; TRBD2 aligns across 10 bases. Losses at the gene ends were 2 bases for V and 9 bases for J; bases not matched to a gene: 6. The germline gives CDR1 SQVTM, CDR2 ANQGSEA. The CDR3 covers 13 residues.

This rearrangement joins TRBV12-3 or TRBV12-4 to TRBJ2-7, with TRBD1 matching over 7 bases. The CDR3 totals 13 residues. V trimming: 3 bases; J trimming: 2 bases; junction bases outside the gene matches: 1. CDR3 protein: CASSLDRTYEQYF. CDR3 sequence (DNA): TGTGCCAGCAGTTTGGACAGGACCTACGAGCAGTACTTC.

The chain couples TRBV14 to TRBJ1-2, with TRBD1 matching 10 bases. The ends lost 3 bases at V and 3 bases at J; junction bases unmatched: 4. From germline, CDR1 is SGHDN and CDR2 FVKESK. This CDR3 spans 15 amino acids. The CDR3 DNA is TGTGCCAGCAGCCAGCGACAGGGGGCCGACTATGGCTACACCTTC. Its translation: CASSQRQGADYGYTF.